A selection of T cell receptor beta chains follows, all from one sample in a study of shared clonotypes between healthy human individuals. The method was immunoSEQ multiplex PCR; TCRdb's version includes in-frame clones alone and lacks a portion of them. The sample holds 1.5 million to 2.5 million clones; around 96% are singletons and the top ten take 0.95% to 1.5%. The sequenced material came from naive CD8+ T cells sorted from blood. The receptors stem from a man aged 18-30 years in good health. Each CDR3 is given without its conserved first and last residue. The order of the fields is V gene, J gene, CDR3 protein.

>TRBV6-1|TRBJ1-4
ASSRTGWDEKLF
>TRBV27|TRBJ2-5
ASSFGLSETQY
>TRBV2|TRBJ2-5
ASSEAEPRVGTQY
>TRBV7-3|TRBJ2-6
ASIFQSSGANVLT
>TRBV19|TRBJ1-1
ASSLPRTGVNTEAF
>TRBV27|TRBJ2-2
ASSWSSGEGTGELF
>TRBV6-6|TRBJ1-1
ASSFLPPEAF
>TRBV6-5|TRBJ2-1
ASGTSGTGEQF
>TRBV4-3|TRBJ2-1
ASSGLPVGNEQF
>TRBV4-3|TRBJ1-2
ASSPLSRDRGYT
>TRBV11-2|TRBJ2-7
ASSDSRTEILFSYEQY
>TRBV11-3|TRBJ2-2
ASSLGTTGELF
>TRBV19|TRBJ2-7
ASSPGLGSYEQY
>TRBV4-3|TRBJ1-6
ASSQDIIVDNGNSPLH
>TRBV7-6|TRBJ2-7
ASSLGQNYEQY
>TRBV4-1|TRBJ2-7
ASSLIGAYEQY
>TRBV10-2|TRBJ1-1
ASSQTGEAEAF
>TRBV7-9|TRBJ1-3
ASTGQGNSGNTIY
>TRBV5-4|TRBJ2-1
ASSLEAGQNEQF
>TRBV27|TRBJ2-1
ASSLNSYNEQF
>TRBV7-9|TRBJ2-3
ASSLASDTQY
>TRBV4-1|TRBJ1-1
ASSQDAENTEAF
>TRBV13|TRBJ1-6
ASSSHRDLVLH
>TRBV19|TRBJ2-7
ASIATSGAGEQY
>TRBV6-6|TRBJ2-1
ASSYPAGDHNEQF
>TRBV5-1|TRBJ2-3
ASSLDPTDTQY
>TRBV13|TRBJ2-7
ASSLGTNNYEQY
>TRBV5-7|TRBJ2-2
ASIPWEGPGELF
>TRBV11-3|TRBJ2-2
ASSSVAGHTGELF
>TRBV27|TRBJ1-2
ASRTQGTDGYT
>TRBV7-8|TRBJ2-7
ASSLEAGGPGEQY
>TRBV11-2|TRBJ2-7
ASSPRGTGGDSEQY
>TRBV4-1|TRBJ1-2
ASSQPGQINYGYT
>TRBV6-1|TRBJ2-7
ASSEFLGRGDYEQY
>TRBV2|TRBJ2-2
ASSARASGNTGELF
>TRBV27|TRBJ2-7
ASSLSPSGGPYYEQY
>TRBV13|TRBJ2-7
ASSIRTGAYEQY
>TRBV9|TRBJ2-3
ASGQSTDTQY
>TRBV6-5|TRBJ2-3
ASTLAGTDTQY
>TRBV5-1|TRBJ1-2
ASSLARDPYGYT
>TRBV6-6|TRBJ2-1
ASTDWVNEQF
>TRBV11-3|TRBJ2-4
ASSLDPPGEGKNIQY
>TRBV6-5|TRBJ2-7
ASSPMAGAREQY
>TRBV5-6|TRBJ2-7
ASSLALAGFYEQY
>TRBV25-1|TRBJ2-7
ASSDSGHSYEQY